These 15 T cell receptor beta chains were sequenced from one sample in a study of regulatory T cells in long-lasting Graves disease. Assembly of TCR beta libraries relied on iRepertoire HTBI primers together with Arm-PCR of CDR3 regions. TCRdb fed the multiplex PCR reads into MiXCR, producing one record per CDR3 protein. The sample yields about 300,000 distinct CDR3 sequences, more than 20% seen once. Described time point: persistent/refractory GD, antithyroid drugs over 5 years with positive TRAb. The TCR library was made from RNA that had been extracted from PBMCs in TRIzol. Sample: peripheral blood mononuclear cells (PBMCs), taken when the disease was refractory, from a patient treated with antithyroid drugs. The receptors derive from a female donor with Graves disease.

This clonotype was seen a few times. The chain recombines TRBV5-4 with TRBJ2-7; 11 bases agree with TRBD2. The CDR3 loop spans 16 amino acids. Trimming at V came to 4 bases and at J to 6 bases, leaving 12 bases not matched to a gene. CDR1 is SGHNT, CDR2 YYREEE, per germline (reference sequence). The CDR3 DNA reads as TGTGCCAGCAGCCCGCCGATAGCGGGAGGGCCGCGCGAGCAGTACTTC. Encoded protein: CASSPPIAGGPREQYF.

This clonotype has only a few counts. The chain links TRBV19 to TRBJ1-2, with D possibly TRBD1 on 6 matching bases. V lost 6 bases to trimming and J lost 6 bases, with 26 bases between them. The CDR3 length is 17 residues. Germline CDR1 and CDR2: LNHDA and SQIVND (reference sequence). CDR3 sequence (DNA): TGTGCCAGTAGCCTTAGCCATGCACAGGGAGTGCAGAATGGCTACACCTTC. Translating gives CASSLSHAQGVQNGYTF.

Remarks on this clonotype: One junction end does not reproduce the germline sequence, and a read error may be involved. The genes are TRBV29-1 and TRBJ1-1; D is undetermined. Germline lookup yields CDR1 SQVTM and CDR2 ANQGSEA. The CDR3 is 13 amino acids. The CDR3 DNA follows: TGCAGCGTTGGGGTCGGTTGGAACACTAAAGCTTTCTTT. As protein: CSVGVGWNTKAFF.

The chain couples TRBV12-3 or TRBV12-4 to TRBJ1-4; possible D gene TRBD1, 6 bases. The V end was cut by 6 bases, the J end by 7 bases, with 15 bases between. This CDR3 is 14 amino acids long. CDR3 DNA sequence: TGTGCCAGCAGGCCCACAGGGTTCGCTGAAAAACTGTTTTTT. This gives the protein CASRPTGFAEKLFF.

The chain links TRBV7-6 to TRBJ2-2; maybe TRBD2 (5 bases). V dropped 7 bases and J dropped 7 bases, with 16 bases sitting between them. The CDR3 is made up of 14 amino acids. Germline V gives CDR1 SGHVS, CDR2 FNYEAQ. CDR3 in DNA: TGTGCCAGCATTAAGGCACGGGGAGTCGGGGAGCTGTTTTTT. Translated, it gives CASIKARGVGELFF. Combining the CDR3 with reference TRBV7-6 and TRBJ2-2 gives the whole variable domain GAGVSQSPRYKVTKRGQDVALRCDPISGHVSLYWYRQALGQGPEFLTYFNYEAQQDKSGLPNDRFSAERPEGSISTLTIQRTEQRDSAMYRCASIKARGVGELFFGEGSRLTVL.

This clonotype occurred many times. The chain joins TRBV7-2 to TRBJ2-5; D remains unclear. CDR3 length equals 16 residues. The V gene's germline CDR1 is SGHTA and CDR2 FQGNSA. Trimming removed 3 bases at V and 5 bases at J, with 19 bases between. The CDR3 loop is CASSFEARPRLETQYF. The CDR3 DNA reads TGTGCCAGCAGCTTTGAGGCGAGACCCCGCTTGGAGACCCAGTACTTC.

This clonotype came up many times. The chain couples TRBV7-2 to TRBJ2-2; no clear D. The V gene lost 3 bases and the J gene lost 7 bases, with 15 bases spanning the gap. The CDR3 is 15 residues long. From germline, CDR1 is SGHTA and CDR2 FQGNSA. The CDR3 reads CASSLFRVGHGELFF. DNA for the CDR3: TGTGCCAGCAGCTTGTTCCGAGTCGGGCACGGGGAGCTGTTTTTT.

This chain connects TRBV5-8 to TRBJ2-5; unclear D gene. The CDR3 has 14 residues. The germline gives CDR1 SGHTS, CDR2 YDEGEE. Trimming pared 2 bases from V and 5 bases from J, leaving 13 bases between. The CDR3 is CASSFSNLRETQYF. Here the CDR3 DNA reads TGTGCCAGCAGCTTTTCTAACCTCCGGGAGACCCAGTACTTC.

This clonotype was counted at least ten times. Here the CDR3 reads CASSPVINQPQHF. The CDR3 DNA sequence: TGTGCCAGCAGTCCCGTGATTAATCAGCCCCAGCATTTT. The rearrangement links TRBV12-3 or TRBV12-4 to TRBJ1-5; D remains unclear. The V and J ends lost 5 bases and 4 bases respectively, with 9 bases between them. The CDR3 length is 13 residues.

The chain recombines TRBV27 with TRBJ2-1; D perhaps matches TRBD1 (6 bases). CDR3 length equals 16 residues. The germline V gene encodes CDR1 MNHEY and CDR2 SMNVEV (reference sequence). Deletions cut 2 bases from V and 0 bases from J, with 11 bases between. The CDR3 protein is CASSLGQSGSYNEQFF. CDR3 DNA sequence: TGTGCCAGCAGTTTAGGACAGTCCGGCTCCTACAATGAGCAGTTCTTC.

This clonotype showed up just a few times. At one of its ends the junction is not consistent with the germline gene, which may arise from a read error. The V gene is TRBV7-7, the J gene TRBJ2-4; the match to TRBD1 covers 7 bases. Germline CDR1 SSHAT, CDR2 FNYEAQ (reference sequence). The length of the CDR3 is 16 residues. The CDR3 DNA is TGTGCTAGCAGCTTAAGACAGGGCTCAGCCAAAAACATTCAGTACTTC. It is translated as CASSLRQGSAKNIQYF. The variable domain in full, completed from reference TRBV7-7 and TRBJ2-4, reads GAGVSQSPRYKVTKRGQDVTLRCDPISSHATLYWYQQALGQGPEFLTYFNYEAQPDKSGLPSDRFSAERPEGSISTLTIQRTEQRDSAMYRCASSLRQGSAKNIQYFGAGTRLSVL.

The chain couples TRBV7-9 to TRBJ1-5; 9 bases are a match to TRBD1. Per the germline V gene, CDR1 is SEHNR and CDR2 is FQNEAQ (reference sequence). Trimming cost V 5 bases and J 1 base; bases outside gene matches: 3. The CDR3 runs to 15 residues. The CDR3 DNA follows: TGTGCCAGCAGCCCCGGGACAGGGAGCAATCAGCCCCAGCATTTT. It encodes CASSPGTGSNQPQHF. Drawing the rest from reference TRBV7-9 and TRBJ1-5, the complete variable domain is DTGVSQNPRHKITKRGQNVTFRCDPISEHNRLYWYRQTLGQGPEFLTYFQNEAQLEKSRLLSDRFSAERPKGSFSTLEIQRTEQGDSAMYLCASSPGTGSNQPQHFGDGTRLSIL.

This clonotype was picked up a small number of times. Because it lacks the conserved phenylalanine or tryptophan at the end, this CDR3 is likely a read error. This chain joins TRBV20-1 and TRBJ2-7; a possible D gene is TRBD1 (5 bases). This CDR3 is 15 amino acids long. Trimming pared 1 base from V and 2 bases from J, leaving 15 bases between. Germline values: CDR1 DFQATT, CDR2 SNEGSKA (reference sequence). In DNA form, the CDR3 reads TGCAGTGCTAGAGCTATAGGGGAAAACCCCTACGAGCAGTACTCC. Residues: CSARAIGENPYEQYS.

The chain carries TRBV20-1 and TRBJ2-7; the match to TRBD1 covers 7 bases. CDR3 length equals 14 residues. The J segment lost 0 bases and the V segment lost 3 bases, leaving 5 bases of the junction unmatched. The germline V gene encodes CDR1 DFQATT and CDR2 SNEGSKA (reference sequence). CDR3 residues: CSASRGSSSYEQYF. CDR3 sequence (DNA): TGCAGTGCTAGCAGGGGGTCCAGCTCCTACGAGCAGTACTTC.

This clonotype has more than one count but fewer than ten. This chain links TRBV28 with TRBJ1-2; unclear D gene. V gave up 5 bases and J gave up 8 bases, with 12 bases separating them. The CDR3 totals 12 residues. Germline loops: CDR1 MDHEN, CDR2 SYDVKM. The CDR3 DNA reads TGTGCCAGCAGTCCCCTCGGACTAGGCTACACCTTC. Translation: CASSPLGLGYTF.